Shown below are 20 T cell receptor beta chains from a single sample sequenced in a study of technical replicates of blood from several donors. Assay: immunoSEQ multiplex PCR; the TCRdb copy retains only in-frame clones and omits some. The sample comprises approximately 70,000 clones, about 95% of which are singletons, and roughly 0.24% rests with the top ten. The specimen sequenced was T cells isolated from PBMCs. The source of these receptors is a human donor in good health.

CDR3 coding DNA: TGTGCCAGCAGCTTGGATTTGACAGGGTCTAACTATGGCTACACCTTC. Protein sequence: CASSLDLTGSNYGYTF. The chain joins TRBV5-4 to TRBJ1-2, with TRBD1 identical over 7 bases. Looked up from germline, CDR1 is SGHNT and CDR2 is YYREEE (reference sequence). The CDR3 is made up of 16 amino acids. The ends lost 0 bases at V and 0 bases at J; junction bases unmatched: 5.

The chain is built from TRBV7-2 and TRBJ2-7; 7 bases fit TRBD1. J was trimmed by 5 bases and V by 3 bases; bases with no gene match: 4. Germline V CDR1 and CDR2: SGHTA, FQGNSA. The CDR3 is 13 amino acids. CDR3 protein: CASSFEGAHEQYF. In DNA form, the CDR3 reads TGTGCCAGCAGCTTCGAGGGGGCCCACGAGCAGTACTTC.

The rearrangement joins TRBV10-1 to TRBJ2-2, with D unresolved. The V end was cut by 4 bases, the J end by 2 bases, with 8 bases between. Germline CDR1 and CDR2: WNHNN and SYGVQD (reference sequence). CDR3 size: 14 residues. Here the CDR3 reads CASSVLINTGELFF. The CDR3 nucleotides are TGCGCCAGCAGTGTACTGATTAACACCGGGGAGCTGTTTTTT.

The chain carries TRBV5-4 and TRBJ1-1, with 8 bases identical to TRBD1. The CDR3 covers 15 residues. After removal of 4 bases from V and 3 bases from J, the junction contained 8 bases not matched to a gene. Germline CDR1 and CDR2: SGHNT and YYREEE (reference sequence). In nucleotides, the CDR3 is TGTGCCAGCAGCGCGAGACAGGGGAGGGACACTGAAGCTTTCTTT. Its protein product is CASSARQGRDTEAFF.

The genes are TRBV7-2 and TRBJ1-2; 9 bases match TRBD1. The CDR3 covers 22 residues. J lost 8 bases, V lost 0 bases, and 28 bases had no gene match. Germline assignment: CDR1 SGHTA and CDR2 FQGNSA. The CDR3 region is CASSLAFNGIPFLDRGLRGYTF. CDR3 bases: TGTGCCAGCAGCTTAGCGTTCAATGGGATTCCGTTTCTGGACAGGGGATTAAGGGGCTACACCTTC.

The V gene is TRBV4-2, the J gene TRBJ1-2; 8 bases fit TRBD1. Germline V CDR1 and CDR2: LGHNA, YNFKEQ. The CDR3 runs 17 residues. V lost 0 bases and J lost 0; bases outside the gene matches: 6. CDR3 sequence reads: CASSQDLDRATNYGYTF. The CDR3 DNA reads TGTGCCAGCAGCCAAGATCTGGACAGGGCCACTAACTATGGCTACACCTTC.

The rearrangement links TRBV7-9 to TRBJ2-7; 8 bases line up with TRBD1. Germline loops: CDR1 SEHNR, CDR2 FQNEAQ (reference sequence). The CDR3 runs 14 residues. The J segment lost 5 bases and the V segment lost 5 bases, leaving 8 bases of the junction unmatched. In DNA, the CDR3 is TGTGCCAGCAGCCCCTGGGACAGGCTAAACGAGCAGTACTTC. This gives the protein CASSPWDRLNEQYF.

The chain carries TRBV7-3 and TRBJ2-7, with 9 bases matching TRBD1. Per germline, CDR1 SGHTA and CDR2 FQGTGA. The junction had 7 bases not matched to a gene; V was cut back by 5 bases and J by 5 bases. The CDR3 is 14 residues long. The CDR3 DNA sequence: TGTGCCAGCAGCCCCGGGACAGGGTCGGACGAGCAGTACTTC. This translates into CASSPGTGSDEQYF.

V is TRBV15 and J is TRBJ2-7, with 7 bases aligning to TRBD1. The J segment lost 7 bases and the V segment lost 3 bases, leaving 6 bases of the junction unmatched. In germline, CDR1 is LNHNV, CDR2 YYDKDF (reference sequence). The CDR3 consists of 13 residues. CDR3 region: CATSRDRLGEQYF. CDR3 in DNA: TGTGCCACCAGCAGGGACAGGCTGGGAGAGCAGTACTTC.

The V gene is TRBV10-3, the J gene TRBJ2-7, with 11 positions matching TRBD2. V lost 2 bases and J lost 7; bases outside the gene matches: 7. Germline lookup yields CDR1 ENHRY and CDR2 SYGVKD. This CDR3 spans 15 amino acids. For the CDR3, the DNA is TGTGCCATCAGTGAGGTAGCGGGAGGGCCGGGGGAGCAGTACTTC. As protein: CAISEVAGGPGEQYF.

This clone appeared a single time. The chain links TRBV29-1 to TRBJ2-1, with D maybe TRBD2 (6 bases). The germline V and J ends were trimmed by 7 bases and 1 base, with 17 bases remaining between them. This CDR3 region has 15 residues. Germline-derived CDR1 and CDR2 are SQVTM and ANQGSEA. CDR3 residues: CSAYPRRDSYNEQFF. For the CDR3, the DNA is TGCAGCGCCTACCCGCGGCGGGATTCCTACAATGAGCAGTTCTTC.

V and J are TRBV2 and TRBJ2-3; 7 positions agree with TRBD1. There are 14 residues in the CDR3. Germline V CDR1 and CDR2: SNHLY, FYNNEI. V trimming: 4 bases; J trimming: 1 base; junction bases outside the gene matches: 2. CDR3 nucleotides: TGTGCCAGCAGTGGCCAGGGGGGCACAGATACGCAGTATTTT. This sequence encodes CASSGQGGTDTQYF.

CDR3: CASTSGGPQHF. The CDR3 DNA reads TGTGCCAGCACCTCGGGGGGACCCCAGCATTTT. V is TRBV2 and J is TRBJ1-5, with a possible D match to TRBD1 (5 bases). Germline V gene sequence: CDR1 SNHLY, CDR2 FYNNEI. V was trimmed by 7 bases and J by 10 bases, leaving 11 bases between them. There are 11 residues in the CDR3.

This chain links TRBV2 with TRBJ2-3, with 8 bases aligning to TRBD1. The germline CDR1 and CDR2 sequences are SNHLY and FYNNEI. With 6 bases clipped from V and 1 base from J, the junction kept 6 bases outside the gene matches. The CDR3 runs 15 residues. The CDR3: CASRREQGGTDTQYF. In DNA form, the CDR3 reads TGTGCCAGCAGGAGGGAACAGGGGGGCACAGATACGCAGTATTTT.

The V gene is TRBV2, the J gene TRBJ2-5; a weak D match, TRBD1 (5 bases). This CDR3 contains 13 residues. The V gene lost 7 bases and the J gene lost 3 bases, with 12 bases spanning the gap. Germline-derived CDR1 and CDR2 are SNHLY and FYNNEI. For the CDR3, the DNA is TGTGCCAGCACCGTGCAGGGCGAAGAGACCCAGTACTTC. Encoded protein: CASTVQGEETQYF.

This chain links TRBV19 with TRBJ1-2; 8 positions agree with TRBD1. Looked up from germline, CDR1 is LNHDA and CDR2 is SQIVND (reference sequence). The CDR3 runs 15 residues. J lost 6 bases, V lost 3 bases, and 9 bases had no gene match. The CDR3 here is CASSIDRGALNGYTF. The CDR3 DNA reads TGTGCCAGTAGTATTGACAGGGGCGCTTTGAATGGCTACACCTTC.

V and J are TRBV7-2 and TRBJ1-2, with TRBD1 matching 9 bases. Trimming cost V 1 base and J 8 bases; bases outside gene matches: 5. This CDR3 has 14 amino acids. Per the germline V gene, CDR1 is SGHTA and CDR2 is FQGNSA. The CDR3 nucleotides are TGTGCCAGCAGCTTAGGGGACAGGGCAGGAGGCTACACCTTC. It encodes CASSLGDRAGGYTF.

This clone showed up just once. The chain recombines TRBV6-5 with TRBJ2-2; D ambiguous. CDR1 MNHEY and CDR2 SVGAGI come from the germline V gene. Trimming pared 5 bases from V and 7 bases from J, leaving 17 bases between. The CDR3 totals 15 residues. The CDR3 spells CASSISMELNGELFF. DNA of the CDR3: TGTGCCAGCAGTATCTCAATGGAACTAAACGGGGAGCTGTTTTTT.

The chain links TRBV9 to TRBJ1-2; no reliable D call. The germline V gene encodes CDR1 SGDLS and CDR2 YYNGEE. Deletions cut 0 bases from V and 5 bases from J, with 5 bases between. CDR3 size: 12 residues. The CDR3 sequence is CASSVESYGYTF. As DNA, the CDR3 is TGTGCCAGCAGCGTAGAATCGTATGGCTACACCTTC.

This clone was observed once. The CDR3 sequence: CASTNWDRGRQETQYF. CDR3 nucleotides: TGTGCCAGCACCAATTGGGACAGGGGGCGTCAAGAGACCCAGTACTTC. The genes are TRBV2 and TRBJ2-5; 12 bases are shared with TRBD1. CDR1 and CDR2 (germline): SNHLY, FYNNEI. V gave up 7 bases and J gave up 2 bases; unmatched junction bases: 8. The CDR3 contains 16 residues. Using reference TRBV2 and TRBJ2-5 for the parts outside the CDR3, the full variable domain is EPEVTQTPSHQVTQMGQEVILRCVPISNHLYFYWYRQILGQKVEFLVSFYNNEISEKSEIFDDQFSVERPDGSNFTLKIRSTKLEDSAMYFCASTNWDRGRQETQYFGPGTRLLVL.